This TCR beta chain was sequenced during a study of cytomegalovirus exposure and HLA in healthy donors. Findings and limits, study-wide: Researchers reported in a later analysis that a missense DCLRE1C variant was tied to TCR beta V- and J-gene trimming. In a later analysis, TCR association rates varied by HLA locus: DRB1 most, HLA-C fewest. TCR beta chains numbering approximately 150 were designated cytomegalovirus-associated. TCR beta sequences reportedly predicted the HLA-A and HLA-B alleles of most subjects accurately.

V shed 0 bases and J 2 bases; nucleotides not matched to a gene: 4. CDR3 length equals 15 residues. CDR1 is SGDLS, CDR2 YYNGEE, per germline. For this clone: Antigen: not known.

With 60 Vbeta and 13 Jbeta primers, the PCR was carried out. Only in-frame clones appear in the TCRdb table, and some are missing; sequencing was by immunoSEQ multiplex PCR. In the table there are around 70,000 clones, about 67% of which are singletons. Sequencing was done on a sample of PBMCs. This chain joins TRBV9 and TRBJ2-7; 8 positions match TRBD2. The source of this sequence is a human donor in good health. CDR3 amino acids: CASSVGLAGTYEQYF. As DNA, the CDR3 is TGTGCCAGCAGCGTAGGGCTAGCGGGTACCTACGAGCAGTACTTC. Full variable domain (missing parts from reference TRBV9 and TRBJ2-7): DSGVTQTPKHLITATGQRVTLRCSPRSGDLSVYWYQQSLDQGLQFLIQYYNGEERAKGNILERFSAQQFPDLHSELNLSSLELGDSALYFCASSVGLAGTYEQYFGPGTRLTVT.